Listed below are T cell receptor beta chains from one sample, sequenced in a study of siplizumab effects on memory and regulatory T cells. Profiling relied on immunoSEQ multiplex PCR, and the TCRdb table lists in-frame clones only, not all of them. The table records some 100,000 clones, around 94% of them present only once. Sequenced material: non-Treg CD4+ T cells sorted from blood. The receptors here all came from a human donor in good health. CDR3s include the opening cysteine and the closing phenylalanine or tryptophan. The order of the fields is J gene, clone size, V gene, D gene, CDR3 DNA, CDR3 protein. The D gene is left open where the match is weak. Size values are once, few and many counts, or a class for expanded clones, and some rows have none.

TRBJ2-5 | few | TRBV28 | TRBD2 | TGTGCCAGCAGCCGATCTAGCGGGCCCAAAGAGACCCAGTACTTC | CASSRSSGPKETQYF
TRBJ2-7 | - | TRBV29-1 | - | TGCAGCGTGTCCGGGACATCGTCCTACGAGCAGTACTTC | CSVSGTSSYEQYF
TRBJ2-7 | - | TRBV5-1 | - | TGCGCCAGCAGCTTGGATCGCCTCAACTACGAGCAGTACTTC | CASSLDRLNYEQYF
TRBJ1-1 | - | TRBV10-1 | - | TGCGCCAGCTGTTGGGGTGGGACTGAAGCTTTCTTT | CASCWGGTEAFF
TRBJ2-5 | once | TRBV19 | - | TGTGCCAGTAGACGGACAGAAGAAGAGACCCAGTACTTC | CASRRTEEETQYF
TRBJ2-2 | - | TRBV7-3 | - | TGTGCCAGCAGCTTAAGGGCCCGGTGGGAGCTGTTTTTT | CASSLRARWELFF
TRBJ1-4 | - | TRBV6-4 | - | TGTGCCAGCAGCCGAGAGGGGGGAGAAAAACTGTTTTTT | CASSREGGEKLFF
TRBJ2-1 | - | TRBV19 | TRBD2 | TGTGCCAGTAGTCAGATCAGTAGGGGGCGACTAGCGGGAGGTACCTACAATGAGCAGTTCTTC | CASSQISRGRLAGGTYNEQFF
TRBJ2-1 | - | TRBV29-1 | - | TGCAGCCTATTAACGGGAGTAAATGAGCAGTTCTTC | CSLLTGVNEQFF
TRBJ2-2 | - | TRBV5-6 | - | TGTGCCAGCAGCTTTCCAGGGAAAAACACCGGGGAGCTGTTTTTT | CASSFPGKNTGELFF
TRBJ2-3 | - | TRBV7-9 | - | TGTGCCAGCAGCTCACGGGCAGATACGCAGTATTTT | CASSSRADTQYF
TRBJ2-3 | once | TRBV5-1 | TRBD2 | TGCGCCAGCAGCCTACTTGCGGGAGGAGTGGCAGATACGCAGTATTTT | CASSLLAGGVADTQYF
TRBJ1-1 | few | TRBV2 | - | TGTGCCAGCAAGATACAGGCGAACACTGAAGCTTTCTTT | CASKIQANTEAFF
TRBJ1-1 | - | TRBV27 | - | TGTGCCAGCAGTTGGGGGCAGAACACTGAAGCTTTCTTT | CASSWGQNTEAFF
TRBJ2-1 | - | TRBV14 | - | TGTGCCAGCAGCCAAGTTTTTAGGGGTGATGAGCAGTTCTTC | CASSQVFRGDEQFF
TRBJ2-5 | - | TRBV19 | TRBD1 | TGTGCCAGTAGGAATACAGGGGTGGAGACCCAGTACTTC | CASRNTGVETQYF
TRBJ2-5 | - | TRBV5-1 | - | TGCGCCAGCAGCCCGGAGAAGGGGACCCAGTACTTC | CASSPEKGTQYF
TRBJ2-5 | - | TRBV30 | - | TGTGCCTGGAGTGTGGTTGGGGTCGGGGAGACCCAGTACTTC | CAWSVVGVGETQYF
TRBJ2-4 | - | TRBV4-2 | TRBD2 | TGTGCCAGCAGCCAAGAAGGGACTAGCGGGACCGGAAGGAAAAACATTCAGTACTTC | CASSQEGTSGTGRKNIQYF
TRBJ2-3 | - | TRBV28 | TRBD2 | TGTGCCAGCAGGGCTTATAGCGGGAGACTGAGGGATACGCAGTATTTT | CASRAYSGRLRDTQYF
TRBJ2-5 | - | TRBV9 | - | TGTGCCAGCAGCGTGGGCAGGGGGACCCAGTACTTC | CASSVGRGTQYF
TRBJ2-2 | - | TRBV7-9 | TRBD2 | TGTGCCAGCAGCTTAGTTGCGGGAGCGTACACCGGGGAGCTGTTTTTT | CASSLVAGAYTGELFF
TRBJ2-1 | - | TRBV5-1 | - | TGCGCCAGCAGCTTGGATCTGGGAAATGAGCAGTTCTTC | CASSLDLGNEQFF
TRBJ2-7 | - | TRBV19 | TRBD2 | TGTGCCAGTAGGAGCGGCGGGAGTCCCAACGAGCAGTACTTC | CASRSGGSPNEQYF
TRBJ2-6 | - | TRBV30 | - | TGTGCCTGGAGTTTGAAACCACGTTTCTCTGGGGCCAACGTCCTGACTTTC | CAWSLKPRFSGANVLTF
TRBJ2-1 | - | TRBV7-9 | - | TGTGCCAGCACCCCGAAGATTAGGAATTGGTTCGATGAGCAGTTCTTC | CASTPKIRNWFDEQFF
TRBJ2-5 | once | TRBV4-1 | TRBD1 | TGCGCCAGCAGCCAAGCAGCAACAGGGGGCGGTTATGGAGAGACCCAGTACTTC | CASSQAATGGGYGETQYF
TRBJ2-1 | - | TRBV30 | TRBD2 | TGTGCCTGGAGTCCTAACAGCGGGAGGACCAAGGAGCAGTTCTTC | CAWSPNSGRTKEQFF
TRBJ2-3 | - | TRBV28 | - | TGTGCCAGCAGTTCGAGACAGTCCCGGTTTAATACGCAGTATTTT | CASSSRQSRFNTQYF
TRBJ1-3 | - | TRBV18 | - | TGTGCCAGCTCACCACTATATTCCAGCGAAACCTCTGGAAACACCATATATTTT | CASSPLYSSETSGNTIYF
TRBJ2-7 | - | TRBV7-2 | - | TGTGCCAGCAGCTTTCGGTTGGCCACTAAGGTCCACGAGCAGTACTTC | CASSFRLATKVHEQYF
TRBJ1-5 | - | TRBV6-1 | TRBD1 | TGTGCCAGCAGTGAAGGGGTGGACAGGGTCAGCCAGCCCCAGCATTTT | CASSEGVDRVSQPQHF
TRBJ1-4 | - | TRBV30 | - | TGTGCCTGGAGTGTGGAAGACGCGCAAAAACTGTTTTTT | CAWSVEDAQKLFF
TRBJ2-1 | - | TRBV25-1 | - | TGTGCCAGCAGTGAATATATAGAATGGCGACCGCAGTTCTTC | CASSEYIEWRPQFF
TRBJ2-1 | - | TRBV5-1 | TRBD2 | TGCGCCAGCAGCTTGGTTAGCGGGGGCCCGGGGGGCTACAATGAGCAGTTCTTC | CASSLVSGGPGGYNEQFF
TRBJ2-7 | - | TRBV5-1 | TRBD2 | TGCGCCAGCAGCTTTGCGGGAGGGCCGTCGGGCTACGAGCAGTACTTC | CASSFAGGPSGYEQYF
TRBJ2-1 | - | TRBV7-9 | TRBD2 | TGTGCCAGCAGCTTAGTTAGCGGGAGGGTAAACAATGAGCAGTTCTTC | CASSLVSGRVNNEQFF
TRBJ1-2 | - | TRBV6-6 | - | TGTGCCAGCTTGAGTAAAAGGGAAGGAAACTATGGCTACACCTTC | CASLSKREGNYGYTF
TRBJ2-1 | - | TRBV7-3 | TRBD2 | TGTGCCAGCAGCACGAGCGGGAGCGTCTACAATGAGCAGTTCTTC | CASSTSGSVYNEQFF
TRBJ2-7 | - | TRBV11-2 | - | TGTGCCAGCAGCTTTCAGGGGCTACCCTACGAGCAGTACTTC | CASSFQGLPYEQYF
TRBJ1-2 | - | TRBV5-1 | - | TGCGCCAGCAGCCGGGGAGCAAACCTCCTCTATGGCTACACCTTC | CASSRGANLLYGYTF
TRBJ1-5 | - | TRBV5-8 | - | TGTGCCAGCAGCTCGAGTCAGCCCCAGCATTTT | CASSSSQPQHF
TRBJ1-1 | - | TRBV9 | - | TGTGCCAGCAGCGTAGACGTCAACACTGAAGCTTTCTTT | CASSVDVNTEAFF